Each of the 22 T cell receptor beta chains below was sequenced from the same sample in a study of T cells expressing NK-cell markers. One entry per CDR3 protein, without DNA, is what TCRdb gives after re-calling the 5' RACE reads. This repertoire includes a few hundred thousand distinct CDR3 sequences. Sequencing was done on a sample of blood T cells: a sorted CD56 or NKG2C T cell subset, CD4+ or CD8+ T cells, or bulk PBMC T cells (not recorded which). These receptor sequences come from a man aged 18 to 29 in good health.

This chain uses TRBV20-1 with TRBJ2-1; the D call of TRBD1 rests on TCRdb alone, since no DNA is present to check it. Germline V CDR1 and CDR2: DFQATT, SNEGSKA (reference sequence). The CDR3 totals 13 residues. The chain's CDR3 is CSASGVNPPEQFF.

CDR3 sequence: CAINERESDTQYF. This chain connects TRBV10-3 to TRBJ2-3; TCRdb lists TRBD2, though no DNA is available to test this call. This CDR3 comprises 13 residues. Per germline, CDR1 ENHRY and CDR2 SYGVKD.

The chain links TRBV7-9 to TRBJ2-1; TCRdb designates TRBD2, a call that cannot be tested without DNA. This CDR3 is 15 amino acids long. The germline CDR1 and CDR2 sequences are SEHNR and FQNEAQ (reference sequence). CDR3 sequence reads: CASSLLAGWADEQFF.

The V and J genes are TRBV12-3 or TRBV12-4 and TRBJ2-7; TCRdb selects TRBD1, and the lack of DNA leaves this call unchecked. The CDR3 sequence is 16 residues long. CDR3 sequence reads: CASSSYGAGGSYEQYF.

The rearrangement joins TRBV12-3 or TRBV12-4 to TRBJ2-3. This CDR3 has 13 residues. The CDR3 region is CASSRRWADTQYF.

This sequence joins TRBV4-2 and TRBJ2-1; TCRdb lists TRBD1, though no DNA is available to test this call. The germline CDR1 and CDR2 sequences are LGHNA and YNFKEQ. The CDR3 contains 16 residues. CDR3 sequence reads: CASSQDEGAINNEQFF.

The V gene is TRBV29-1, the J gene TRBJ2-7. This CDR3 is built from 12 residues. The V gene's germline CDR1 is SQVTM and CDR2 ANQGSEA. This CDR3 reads CSVYSDSYEQYF.

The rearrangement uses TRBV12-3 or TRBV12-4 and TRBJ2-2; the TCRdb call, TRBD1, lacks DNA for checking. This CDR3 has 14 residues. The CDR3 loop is CAVTGDLGTGELFF.

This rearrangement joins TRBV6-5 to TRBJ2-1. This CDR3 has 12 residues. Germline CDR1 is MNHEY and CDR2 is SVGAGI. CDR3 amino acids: CASSYQNNEQFF.

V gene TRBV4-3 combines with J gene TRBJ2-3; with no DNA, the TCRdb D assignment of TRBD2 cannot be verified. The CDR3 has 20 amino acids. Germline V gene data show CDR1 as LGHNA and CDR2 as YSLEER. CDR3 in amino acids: CASSQEFVGATSGRINTQYF.

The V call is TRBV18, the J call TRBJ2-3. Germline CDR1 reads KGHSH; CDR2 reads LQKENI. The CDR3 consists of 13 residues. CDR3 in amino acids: CASSPGAADTQYF.

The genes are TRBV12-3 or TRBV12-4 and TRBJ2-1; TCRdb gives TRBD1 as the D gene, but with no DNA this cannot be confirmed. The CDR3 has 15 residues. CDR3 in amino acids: CASSLPGTGHNEQFF.

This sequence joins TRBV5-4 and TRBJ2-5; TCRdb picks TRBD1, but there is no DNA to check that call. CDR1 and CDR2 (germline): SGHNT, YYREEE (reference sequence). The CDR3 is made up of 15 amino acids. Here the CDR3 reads CASSSTGGWLETQYF.

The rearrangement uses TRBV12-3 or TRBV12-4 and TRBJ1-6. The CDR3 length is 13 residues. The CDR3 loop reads CASRGGGLSPLHF.

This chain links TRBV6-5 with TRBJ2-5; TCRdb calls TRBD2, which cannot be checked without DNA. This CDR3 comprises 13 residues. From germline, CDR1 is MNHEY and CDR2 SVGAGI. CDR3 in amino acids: CASGEGHQETQYF.

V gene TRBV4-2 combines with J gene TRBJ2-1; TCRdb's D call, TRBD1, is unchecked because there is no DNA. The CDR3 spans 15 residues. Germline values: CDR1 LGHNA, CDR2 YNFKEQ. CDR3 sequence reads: CASSPTPVDDNEQFF.

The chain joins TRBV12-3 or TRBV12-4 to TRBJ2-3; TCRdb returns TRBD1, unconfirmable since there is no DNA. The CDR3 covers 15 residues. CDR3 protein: CASSFSQGVVDTQYF.

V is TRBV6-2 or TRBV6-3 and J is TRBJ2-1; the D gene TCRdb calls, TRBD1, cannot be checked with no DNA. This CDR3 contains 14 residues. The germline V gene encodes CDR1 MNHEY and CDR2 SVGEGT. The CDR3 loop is CASRSGTGNNEQFF.

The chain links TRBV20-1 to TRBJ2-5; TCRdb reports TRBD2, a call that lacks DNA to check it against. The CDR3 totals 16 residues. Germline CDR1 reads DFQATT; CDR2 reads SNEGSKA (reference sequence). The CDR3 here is CSAGFGTSGSQETQYF.

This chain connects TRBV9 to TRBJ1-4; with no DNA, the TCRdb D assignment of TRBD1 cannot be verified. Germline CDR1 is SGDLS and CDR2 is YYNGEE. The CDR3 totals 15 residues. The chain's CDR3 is CASSVSGTPNEKLFF. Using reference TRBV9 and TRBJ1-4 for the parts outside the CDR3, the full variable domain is DSGVTQTPKHLITATGQRVTLRCSPRSGDLSVYWYQQSLDQGLQFLIQYYNGEERAKGNILERFSAQQFPDLHSELNLSSLELGDSALYFCASSVSGTPNEKLFFGSGTQLSVL.

CDR3 protein: CASSLVPIQETQYF. The chain employs TRBV5-1 and TRBJ2-5. CDR3 length: 14 residues. The germline CDR1 and CDR2 sequences are SGHRS and YFSETQ. Variable domain in full (rest from reference TRBV5-1 and TRBJ2-5): KAGVTQTPRYLIKTRGQQVTLSCSPISGHRSVSWYQQTPGQGLQFLFEYFSETQRNKGNFPGRFSGRQFSNSRSEMNVSTLELGDSALYLCASSLVPIQETQYFGPGTRLLVL.

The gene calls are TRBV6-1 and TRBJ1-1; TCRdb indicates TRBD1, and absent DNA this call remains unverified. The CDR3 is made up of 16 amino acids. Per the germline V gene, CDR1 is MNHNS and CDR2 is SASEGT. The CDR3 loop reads CASSQGIRLWNTEAFF.